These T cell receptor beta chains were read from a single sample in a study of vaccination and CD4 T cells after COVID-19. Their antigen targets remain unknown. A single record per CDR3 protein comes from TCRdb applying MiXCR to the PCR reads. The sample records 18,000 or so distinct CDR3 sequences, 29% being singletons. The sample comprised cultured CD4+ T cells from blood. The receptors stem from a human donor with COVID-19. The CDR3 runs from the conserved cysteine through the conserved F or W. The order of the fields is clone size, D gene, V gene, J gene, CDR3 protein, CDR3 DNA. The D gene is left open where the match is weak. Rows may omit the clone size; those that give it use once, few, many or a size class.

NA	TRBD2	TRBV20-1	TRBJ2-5	CSAPTSGGHLWYQGTQYF	TGCAGTGCTCCCACTAGCGGGGGACACCTATGGTACCAAGGGACCCAGTACTTC
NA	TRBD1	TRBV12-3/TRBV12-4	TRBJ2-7	CASSLTDRGGGTYYEQYF	TGTGCCAGCAGCCTTACTGACAGGGGGGGAGGGACCTACTACGAGCAGTACTTC
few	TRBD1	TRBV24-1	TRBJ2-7	CATSDPGQGYEQYF	TGTGCCACCAGTGACCCCGGACAGGGCTACGAGCAGTACTTC
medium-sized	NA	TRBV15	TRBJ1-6	CATSRGENSPLHF	TGTGCCACCAGCAGAGGTGAGAATTCACCCCTCCACTTT
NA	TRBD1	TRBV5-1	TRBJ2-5	CASSRLGTVNGEETQYF	TGCGCCAGCAGCCGCCTTGGGACAGTCAATGGGGAAGAGACCCAGTACTTC
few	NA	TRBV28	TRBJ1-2	CASSYTGGLDGYTF	TGTGCCAGCAGTTATACAGGTGGACTTGATGGCTACACCTTC
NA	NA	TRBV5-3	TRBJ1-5	CASSLAPAGGGSRPQHF	TGTGCCAGCAGCTTGGCCCCGGCAGGCGGGGGGTCTAGGCCCCAGCATTTT
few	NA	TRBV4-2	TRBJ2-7	CASSRYSYEQYF	TGTGCCAGCAGCCGCTACTCCTACGAGCAGTACTTC
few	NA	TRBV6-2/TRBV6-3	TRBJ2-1	CASRSQPRYNEQFF	TGTGCCAGTCGATCACAGCCCCGCTACAATGAGCAGTTCTTC
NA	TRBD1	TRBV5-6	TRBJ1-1	CASSWGQGLGTEAFF	TGTGCCAGCAGCTGGGGACAGGGATTGGGGACTGAAGCTTTCTTT
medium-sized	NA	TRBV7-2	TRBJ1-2	CASSLSGVGGYTF	TGTGCCAGCAGCTTATCAGGGGTTGGTGGCTACACCTTC
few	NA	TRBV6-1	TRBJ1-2	CASSEGSAGNYGYTF	TGTGCCAGCAGTGAAGGTTCGGCGGGGAACTATGGCTACACCTTC
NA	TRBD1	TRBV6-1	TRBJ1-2	CASSEWSTGGTLYGYTF	TGTGCCAGCAGTGAATGGAGCACAGGGGGTACCCTCTATGGCTACACCTTC
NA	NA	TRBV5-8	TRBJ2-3	CASSLVGKPSTDTQYF	TGTGCCAGCAGCTTGGTCGGGAAACCTAGCACAGATACGCAGTATTTT
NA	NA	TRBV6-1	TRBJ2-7	CASRTPDSYEQYF	TGTGCCAGCAGGACACCCGACTCCTACGAGCAGTACTTC
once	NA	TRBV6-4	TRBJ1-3	CASNPQGILLISSGNTIYF	TGTGCCAGCAATCCCCAGGGGATTCTCTTAATTTCCTCTGGAAACACCATATATTTT